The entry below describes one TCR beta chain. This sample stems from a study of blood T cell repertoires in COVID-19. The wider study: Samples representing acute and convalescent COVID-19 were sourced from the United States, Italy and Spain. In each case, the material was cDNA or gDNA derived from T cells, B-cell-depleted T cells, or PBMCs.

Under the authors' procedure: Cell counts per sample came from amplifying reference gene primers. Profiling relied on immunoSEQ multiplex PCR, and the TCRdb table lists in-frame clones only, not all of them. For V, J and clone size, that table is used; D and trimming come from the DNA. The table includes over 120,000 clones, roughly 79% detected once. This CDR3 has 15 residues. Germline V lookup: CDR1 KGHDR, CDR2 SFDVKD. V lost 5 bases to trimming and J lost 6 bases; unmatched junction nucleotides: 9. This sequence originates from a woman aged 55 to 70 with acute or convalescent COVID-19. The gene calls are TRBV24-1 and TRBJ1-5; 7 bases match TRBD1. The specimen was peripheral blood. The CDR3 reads CATSAKQGVGQPQHF. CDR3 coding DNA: TGTGCCACCAGTGCCAAGCAGGGGGTAGGTCAGCCCCAGCATTTT.